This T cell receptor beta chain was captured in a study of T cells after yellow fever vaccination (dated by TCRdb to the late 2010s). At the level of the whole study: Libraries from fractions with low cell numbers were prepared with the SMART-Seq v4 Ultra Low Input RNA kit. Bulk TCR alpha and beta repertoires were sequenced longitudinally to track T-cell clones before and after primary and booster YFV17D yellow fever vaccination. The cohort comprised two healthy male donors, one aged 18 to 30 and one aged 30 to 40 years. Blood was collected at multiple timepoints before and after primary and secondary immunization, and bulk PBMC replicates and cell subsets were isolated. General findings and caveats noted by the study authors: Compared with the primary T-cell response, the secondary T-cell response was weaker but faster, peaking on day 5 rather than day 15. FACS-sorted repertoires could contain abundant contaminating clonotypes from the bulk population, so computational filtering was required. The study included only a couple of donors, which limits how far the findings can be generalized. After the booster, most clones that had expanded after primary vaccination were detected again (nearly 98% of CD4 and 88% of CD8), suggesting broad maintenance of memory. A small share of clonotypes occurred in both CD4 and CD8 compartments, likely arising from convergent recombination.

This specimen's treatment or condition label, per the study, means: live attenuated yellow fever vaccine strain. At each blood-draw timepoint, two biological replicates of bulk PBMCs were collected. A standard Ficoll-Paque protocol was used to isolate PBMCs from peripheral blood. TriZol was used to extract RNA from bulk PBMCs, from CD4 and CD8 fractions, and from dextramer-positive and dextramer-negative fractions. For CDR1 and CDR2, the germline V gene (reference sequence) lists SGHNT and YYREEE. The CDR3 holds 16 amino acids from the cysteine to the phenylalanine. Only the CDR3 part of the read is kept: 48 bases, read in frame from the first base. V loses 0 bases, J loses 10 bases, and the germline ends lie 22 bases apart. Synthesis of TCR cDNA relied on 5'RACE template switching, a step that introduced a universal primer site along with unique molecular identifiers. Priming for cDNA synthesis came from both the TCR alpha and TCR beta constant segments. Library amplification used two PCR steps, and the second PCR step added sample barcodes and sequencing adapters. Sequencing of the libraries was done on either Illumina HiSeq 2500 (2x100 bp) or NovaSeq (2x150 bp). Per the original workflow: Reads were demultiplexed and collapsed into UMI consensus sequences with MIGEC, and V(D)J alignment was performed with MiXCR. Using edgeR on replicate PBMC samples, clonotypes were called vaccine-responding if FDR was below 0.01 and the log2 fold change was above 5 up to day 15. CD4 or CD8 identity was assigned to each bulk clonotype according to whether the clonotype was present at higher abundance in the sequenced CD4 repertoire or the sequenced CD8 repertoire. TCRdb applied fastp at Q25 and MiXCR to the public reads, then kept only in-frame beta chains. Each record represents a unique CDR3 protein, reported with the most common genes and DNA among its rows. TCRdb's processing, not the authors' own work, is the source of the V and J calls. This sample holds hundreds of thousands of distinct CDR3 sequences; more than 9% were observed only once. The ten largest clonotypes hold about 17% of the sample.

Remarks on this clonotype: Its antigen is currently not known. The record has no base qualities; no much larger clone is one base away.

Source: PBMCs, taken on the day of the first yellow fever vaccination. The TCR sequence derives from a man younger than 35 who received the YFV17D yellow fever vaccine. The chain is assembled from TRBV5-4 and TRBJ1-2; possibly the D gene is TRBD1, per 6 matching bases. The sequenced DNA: TGTGCCAGCAGCTTGGGGGCAGGGCAGGGGATGGATGACTACACCTTC. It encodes CASSLGAGQGMDDYTF.